Only a few counts were recorded for the clone carrying this T cell receptor beta chain. Its antigen is not known. As for the donors, each was a healthy bone marrow donor. Germline V CDR1 and CDR2: SGHTA, FQGTGA. This CDR3 is built from 13 residues. V shed 1 base and J 6 bases; nucleotides not matched to a gene: 3. These data come from a study of cytomegalovirus exposure and HLA in healthy donors. General study points: As a later analysis showed, a missense DCLRE1C variant was linked to trimming of TCR beta V- and J-genes.

This PCR relied on a set of 60 Vbeta primers and 13 Jbeta primers. Using immunoSEQ multiplex PCR, the repertoire was profiled, and TCRdb retains in-frame clones only, with some absent. This sample has around 200,000 clones, with about 80% found just once. The V call is TRBV7-3, the J call TRBJ2-7, with 7 bases that match TRBD2. This receptor was identified in a woman in her thirties or forties in good health and CMV-seronegative. Material for sequencing was PBMCs. In DNA form, the CDR3 reads TGTGCCAGCAGCTTAAGGGGGGGTACCGAGCAGTACTTC. Its translation is CASSLRGGTEQYF.